This TCR beta chain was recorded in a study of radiation and T cells in renal cell carcinoma. Study-level background: Nephrectomy followed 15 Gy stereotactic body radiation by 4 weeks. Study-level findings and limits: Pretreatment tumor biopsies were lacking, so baseline clonotypes are unknown.

Measured with immunoSEQ multiplex PCR; TCRdb has only the in-frame clones, and not every one. The data contain roughly 120,000 clones, roughly four fifths of them singletons. CDR1 and CDR2 (germline): SGHTA, FQGNSA. V lost 3 bases, J lost 4 bases, and 1 base stayed unmatched. The CDR3 extends over 13 amino acids. The time point here: blood 2 weeks post-SBRT. Specified treatment: 15 Gy SBRT to primary tumor, nephrectomy 4 weeks later. Concerning this clone itself: Its antigen is not known.

This sequence originates from a woman aged 55-70 years with renal cell carcinoma. Sample: blood, taken from a patient whose treatment included radiotherapy and nephrectomy. This chain joins TRBV7-2 and TRBJ2-5, with 8 nucleotides matching TRBD1. The CDR3 DNA reads as TGTGCCAGCAGCTTGGGGACAGGAGAGACCCAGTACTTC. Its protein is CASSLGTGETQYF. Full variable domain (missing parts from reference TRBV7-2 and TRBJ2-5): GAGVSQSPSNKVTEKGKDVELRCDPISGHTALYWYRQSLGQGLEFLIYFQGNSAPDKSGLPSDRFSAERTGGSVSTLTIQRTQQEDSAVYLCASSLGTGETQYFGPGTRLLVL.